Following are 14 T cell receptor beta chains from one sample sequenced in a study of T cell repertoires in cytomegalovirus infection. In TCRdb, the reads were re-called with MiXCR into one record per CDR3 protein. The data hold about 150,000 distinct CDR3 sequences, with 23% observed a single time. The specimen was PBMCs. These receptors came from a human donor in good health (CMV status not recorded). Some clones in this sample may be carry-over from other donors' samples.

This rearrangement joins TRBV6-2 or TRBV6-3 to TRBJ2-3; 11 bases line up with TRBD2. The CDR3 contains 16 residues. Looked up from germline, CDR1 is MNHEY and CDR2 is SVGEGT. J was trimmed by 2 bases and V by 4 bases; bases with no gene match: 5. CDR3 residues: CASSSGLAGSTDTQYF. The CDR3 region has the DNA TGTGCCAGCAGTTCTGGACTAGCGGGTTCCACAGATACGCAGTATTTT.

The CDR3 region has the DNA TGTGCCATCAGTGAGTCGGGCAGTAGCACAGATACGCAGTATTTT. Its protein product is CAISESGSSTDTQYF. This chain links TRBV10-3 with TRBJ2-3; the D is unclear. The CDR3 is 15 residues long. CDR1 ENHRY and CDR2 SYGVKD come from the germline V gene. V lost 0 bases and J 0 bases, leaving 7 bases between the germline ends.

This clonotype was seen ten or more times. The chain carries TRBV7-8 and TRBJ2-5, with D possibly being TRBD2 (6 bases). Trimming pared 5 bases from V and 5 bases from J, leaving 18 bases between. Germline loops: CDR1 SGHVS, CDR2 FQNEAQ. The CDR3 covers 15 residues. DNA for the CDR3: TGTGCCAGCAGCCCGTTAGACGGGAGATTTGAGACCCAGTACTTC. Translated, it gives CASSPLDGRFETQYF.

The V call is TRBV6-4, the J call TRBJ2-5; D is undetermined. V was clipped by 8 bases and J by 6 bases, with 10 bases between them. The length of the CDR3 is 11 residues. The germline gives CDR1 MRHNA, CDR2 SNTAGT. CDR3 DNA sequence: TGTGCCAGCGTCAGCTTGAAGACCCAGTACTTC. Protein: CASVSLKTQYF.

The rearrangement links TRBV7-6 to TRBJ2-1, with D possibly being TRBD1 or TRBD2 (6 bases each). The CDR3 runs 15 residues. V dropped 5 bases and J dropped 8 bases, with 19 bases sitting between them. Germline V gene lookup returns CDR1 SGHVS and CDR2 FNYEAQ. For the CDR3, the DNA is TGTGCCAGCAGCAATGGGGGGCTTGGGGCGTATGAGCAGTTCTTC. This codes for CASSNGGLGAYEQFF.

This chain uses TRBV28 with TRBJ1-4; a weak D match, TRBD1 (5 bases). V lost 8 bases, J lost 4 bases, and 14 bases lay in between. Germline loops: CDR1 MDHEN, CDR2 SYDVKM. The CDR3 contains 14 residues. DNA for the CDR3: TGTGCCAGCGCTTTGGGGGGTAGTAATGAAAAACTGTTTTTT. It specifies CASALGGSNEKLFF.

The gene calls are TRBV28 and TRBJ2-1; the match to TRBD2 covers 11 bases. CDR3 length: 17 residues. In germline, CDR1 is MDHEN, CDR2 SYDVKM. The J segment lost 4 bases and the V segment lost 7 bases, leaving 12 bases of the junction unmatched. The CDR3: CASTTMGGLAAYNEQFF. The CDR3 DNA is TGTGCCAGCACCACAATGGGGGGACTAGCGGCTTACAATGAGCAGTTCTTC. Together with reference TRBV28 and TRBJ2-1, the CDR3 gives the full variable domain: DVKVTQSSRYLVKRTGEKVFLECVQDMDHENMFWYRQDPGLGLRLIYFSYDVKMKEKGDIPEGYSVSREKKERFSLILESASTNQTSMYLCASTTMGGLAAYNEQFFGPGTRLTVL.

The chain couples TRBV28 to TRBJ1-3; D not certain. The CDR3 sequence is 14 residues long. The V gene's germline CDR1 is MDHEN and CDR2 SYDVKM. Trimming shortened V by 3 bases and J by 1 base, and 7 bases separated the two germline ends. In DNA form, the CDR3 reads TGTGCCAGCAGTTTTACAGAATCTGGAAACACCATATATTTT. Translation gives CASSFTESGNTIYF.

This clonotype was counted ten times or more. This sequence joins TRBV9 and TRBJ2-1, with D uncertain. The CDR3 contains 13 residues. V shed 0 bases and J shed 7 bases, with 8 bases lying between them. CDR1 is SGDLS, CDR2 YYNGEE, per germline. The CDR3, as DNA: TGTGCCAGCAGCGTAGGGACCGGGAATGAGCAGTTCTTC. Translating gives CASSVGTGNEQFF.

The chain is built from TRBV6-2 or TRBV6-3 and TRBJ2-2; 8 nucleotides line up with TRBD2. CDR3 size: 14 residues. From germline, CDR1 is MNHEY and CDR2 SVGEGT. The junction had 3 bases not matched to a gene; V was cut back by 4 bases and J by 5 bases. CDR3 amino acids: CASSLASGTGELFF. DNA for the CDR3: TGTGCCAGCAGTTTGGCTAGCGGGACCGGGGAGCTGTTTTTT.

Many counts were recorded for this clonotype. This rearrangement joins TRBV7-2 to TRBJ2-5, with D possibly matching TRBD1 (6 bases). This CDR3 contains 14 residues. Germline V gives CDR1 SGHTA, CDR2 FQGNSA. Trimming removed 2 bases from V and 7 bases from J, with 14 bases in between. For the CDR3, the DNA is TGTGCCAGCAGCTTACACTGGGGGCAGGTGACCCAGTACTTC. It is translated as CASSLHWGQVTQYF.

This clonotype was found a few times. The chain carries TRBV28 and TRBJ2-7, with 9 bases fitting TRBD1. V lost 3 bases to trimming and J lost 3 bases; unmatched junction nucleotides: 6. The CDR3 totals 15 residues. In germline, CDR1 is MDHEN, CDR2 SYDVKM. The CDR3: CASSFSGTGYYEQYF. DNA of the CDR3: TGTGCCAGCAGTTTCTCCGGGACAGGGTACTACGAGCAGTACTTC.

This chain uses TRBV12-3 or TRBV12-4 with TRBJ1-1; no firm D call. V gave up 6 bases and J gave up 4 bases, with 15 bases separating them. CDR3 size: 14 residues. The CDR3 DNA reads TGTGCCAGCAGACCCCCAGGCCCGGGCACTGAAGCTTTCTTT. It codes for CASRPPGPGTEAFF.

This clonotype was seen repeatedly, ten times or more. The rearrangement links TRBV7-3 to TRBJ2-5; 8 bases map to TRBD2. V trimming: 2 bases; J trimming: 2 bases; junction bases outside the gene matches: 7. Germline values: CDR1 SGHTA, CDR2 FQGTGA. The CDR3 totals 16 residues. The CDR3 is CASSLWGAGEQETQYF. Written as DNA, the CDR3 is TGTGCCAGCAGCTTATGGGGAGCGGGAGAACAAGAGACCCAGTACTTC. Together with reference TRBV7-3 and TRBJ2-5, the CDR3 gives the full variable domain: GAGVSQTPSNKVTEKGKYVELRCDPISGHTALYWYRQSLGQGPEFLIYFQGTGAADDSGLPNDRFFAVRPEGSVSTLKIQRTERGDSAVYLCASSLWGAGEQETQYFGPGTRLLVL.